What follows are 32 T cell receptor beta chains derived from one specimen sequenced in a study of beta chain features in type 1 diabetes. TCRB transcripts that were expressed got sequenced, as all of the isolated RNA had been reverse transcribed. Generated by immunoSEQ multiplex PCR, the TCRdb table keeps only in-frame clones and is missing some. The data show hundreds of thousands of clones, with roughly a sixth seen just once and about 0.086% held by the top ten. Specimen: naive CD4+ T cells from blood. These TCRs come from a man aged 18 to 29 in good health.

This chain connects TRBV2 to TRBJ2-6; D perhaps matches TRBD2 (5 bases). Deletions cut 1 base from V and 4 bases from J, with 8 bases between. The CDR3 spans 15 residues. CDR1 SNHLY and CDR2 FYNNEI come from the germline V gene. CDR3 nucleotides: TGTGCCAGCAGTGAAGATGGGAGAGGGGCCAACGTCCTGACTTTC. It is translated as CASSEDGRGANVLTF.

The chain is built from TRBV29-1 and TRBJ1-2, with 9 bases aligning to TRBD1. V lost 7 bases, J lost 6 bases, and 12 bases stayed unmatched. This CDR3 contains 14 residues. The germline V gene encodes CDR1 SQVTM and CDR2 ANQGSEA. The CDR3 DNA sequence: TGCAGCGCCCCCGGGACAGGGAATTCAGATGGCTACACCTTC. This encodes CSAPGTGNSDGYTF. The full variable domain, rest sourced from reference TRBV29-1 and TRBJ1-2, is SAVISQKPSRDICQRGTSLTIQCQVDSQVTMMFWYRQQPGQSLTLIATANQGSEATYESGFVIDKFPISRPNLTFSTLTVSNMSPEDSSIYLCSAPGTGNSDGYTFGSGTRLTVV.

The rearrangement uses TRBV9 and TRBJ2-3; TRBD2 matches at 9 bases. Germline CDR1 SGDLS, CDR2 YYNGEE. The CDR3 loop spans 17 amino acids. After removal of 0 bases from V and 0 bases from J, the junction contained 5 bases not matched to a gene. Written as DNA, the CDR3 is TGTGCCAGCAGCGTAGGGGGTAGCGGGAGTAGCACAGATACGCAGTATTTT. As protein: CASSVGGSGSSTDTQYF.

Only a few counts were recorded for this clone. The same CDR3 also results from other DNA sequences found in this sample. The chain combines TRBV19 with TRBJ1-2; a possible D gene is TRBD1 (6 bases). Between the trimmed V and J ends, which lost 7 bases and 4 bases, there was a span of 10 bases. Germline CDR1 LNHDA, CDR2 SQIVND (reference sequence). The CDR3 contains 12 residues. The CDR3 nucleotides are TGTGCCAGTACCCCAGGGGTCTATGGCTACACCTTC. This encodes CASTPGVYGYTF.

This clone was counted a few times. This chain links TRBV7-2 with TRBJ2-4; TRBD2 matches 9 bases. Germline CDR1 is SGHTA and CDR2 is FQGNSA. V gave up 1 base and J gave up 2 bases; unmatched junction bases: 6. The length of the CDR3 is 17 residues. The CDR3 bases are TGTGCCAGCAGCTTAGTCCTAGCGGGACTAACCAAAAACATTCAGTACTTC. Translation gives CASSLVLAGLTKNIQYF.

The sample holds a few counts of this clone. This chain joins TRBV6-5 and TRBJ1-1, with TRBD1 as a possible D gene (6 bases). CDR1 and CDR2 from the germline V gene are MNHEY and SVGAGI. This CDR3 contains 14 residues. Trimming pared 6 bases from V and 0 bases from J, leaving 11 bases between. Here the CDR3 DNA reads TGTGCCAGCAGGACGGGACACTTGAACACTGAAGCTTTCTTT. This translates into CASRTGHLNTEAFF.

This sequence joins TRBV9 and TRBJ2-1; D possibly corresponds to TRBD1 (5 bases). The CDR3 consists of 14 residues. The germline V gene encodes CDR1 SGDLS and CDR2 YYNGEE. Deletions cut 0 bases from V and 3 bases from J, with 7 bases between. CDR3 region: CASSVGRDYNEQFF. The CDR3 bases are TGTGCCAGCAGCGTAGGCAGGGACTACAATGAGCAGTTCTTC.

The chain employs TRBV23-1 and TRBJ2-7; 7 nucleotides agree with TRBD1. TRBV23-1 is an ORF; its function is uncertain. The CDR3 extends over 19 amino acids. J lost 4 bases, V lost 0 bases, and 18 bases had no gene match. CDR3 DNA sequence: TGCGCCAGCAGTCAATCGTATGGGTTAAGAATGACAGGGTGGTACGAGCAGTACTTC. Its translation is CASSQSYGLRMTGWYEQYF.

The chain links TRBV5-4 to TRBJ1-1, with unresolved D. Trimming shortened V by 4 bases and J by 0 bases, and 10 bases separated the two germline ends. This CDR3 comprises 14 residues. Per germline, CDR1 SGHNT and CDR2 YYREEE (reference sequence). The CDR3 loop reads CASSLSFLNTEAFF. For the CDR3, the DNA is TGTGCCAGCAGCCTTTCGTTCTTGAACACTGAAGCTTTCTTT.

The chain recombines TRBV10-3 with TRBJ2-5; tentatively, D is TRBD1 or TRBD2 (5 bases each). Trimming cost V 0 bases and J 1 base, with 6 bases left between them. Germline CDR1 and CDR2: ENHRY and SYGVKD. The CDR3 totals 14 residues. CDR3 region: CAISESRGQETQYF. The DNA for the CDR3 is TGTGCCATCAGTGAGTCGAGGGGCCAAGAGACCCAGTACTTC.

V usage is TRBV2 and J usage is TRBJ2-6; D is unclear. This CDR3 has 16 amino acids. Between the trimmed V and J ends, which lost 8 bases and 6 bases, there was a span of 20 bases. From germline, CDR1 is SNHLY and CDR2 FYNNEI. The CDR3 reads CASRSRIRDLANVLTF. CDR3 sequence (DNA): TGTGCCAGCCGGAGCCGCATACGCGATCTGGCCAACGTCCTGACTTTC.

There are a few counts of this clone. The chain recombines TRBV28 with TRBJ2-2; no definite D call. This CDR3 region has 11 residues. Germline assignment: CDR1 MDHEN and CDR2 SYDVKM. The V and J ends lost 6 bases and 3 bases respectively, with 2 bases between them. The CDR3 DNA reads TGTGCCAGCAGCTACACCGGGGAGCTGTTTTTT. Amino acid sequence: CASSYTGELFF.

Only a few counts were recorded for this clone. The chain joins TRBV30 to TRBJ2-7, with D possibly being TRBD1 (6 bases). Germline V gene data show CDR1 as GTSNPN and CDR2 as SVGIG (reference sequence). Trimming took 3 bases from V and 3 from J, leaving 15 bases between them. This CDR3 comprises 14 residues. In DNA, the CDR3 is TGTGCCTGGAGAAGGAAGGACAGCATCTACGAGCAGTACTTC. It is translated as CAWRRKDSIYEQYF.

The V gene is TRBV7-9, the J gene TRBJ2-1, with D maybe TRBD2 (5 bases). The CDR3 sequence is 16 residues long. Germline-derived CDR1 and CDR2 are SEHNR and FQNEAQ (reference sequence). V lost 3 bases, J lost 0 bases, and 12 bases lay in between. The CDR3 loop is CASSFGEIVSYNEQFF. Written as DNA, the CDR3 is TGTGCCAGCAGCTTTGGGGAGATCGTCTCCTACAATGAGCAGTTCTTC.

The chain carries TRBV25-1 and TRBJ2-2; no reliable D call. Trimming cost V 1 base and J 1 base, with 10 bases left between them. The germline CDR1 and CDR2 sequences are MGHDK and SYGVNS. This CDR3 contains 16 residues. The CDR3 DNA is TGTGCCAGCAGTGAATGGAAGGGTCGGAACACCGGGGAGCTGTTTTTT. Amino acids: CASSEWKGRNTGELFF. Full variable domain (remainder filled in from reference TRBV25-1 and TRBJ2-2): EADIYQTPRYLVIGTGKKITLECSQTMGHDKMYWYQQDPGMELHLIHYSYGVNSTEKGDLSSESTVSRIRTEHFPLTLESARPSHTSQYLCASSEWKGRNTGELFFGEGSRLTVL.

This clone was picked up a small number of times. Other DNA sequences in the same sample also yield this CDR3. The chain couples TRBV27 to TRBJ2-6, with a possible D match to TRBD1 (6 bases). V gave up 5 bases and J gave up 0 bases, with 11 bases separating them. The CDR3 totals 16 residues. Germline V CDR1 and CDR2: MNHEY, SMNVEV (reference sequence). The CDR3 region is CASSLQTGSGANVLTF. CDR3 DNA sequence: TGTGCCAGCAGTCTCCAGACAGGCTCTGGGGCCAACGTCCTGACTTTC.

The chain has TRBV2 and TRBJ1-5; no definite D call. The CDR3 length is 14 residues. In germline, CDR1 is SNHLY, CDR2 FYNNEI. The ends were cut back, 6 bases at V and 0 bases at J, with 9 bases in the middle. The CDR3 bases are TGTGCCAGCAGGTTGAGAAATAGCAATCAGCCCCAGCATTTT. It codes for CASRLRNSNQPQHF.

The V gene is TRBV21-1, the J gene TRBJ2-5; the table's D call, TRBD1, was not checked against the DNA. TRBV21-1 is a pseudogene. This CDR3 contains 16 residues. In DNA, the CDR3 is TGTGCCAGCAGCAACCGGACAGGAACCCTCCAGGAGACCCAGTACTTC. Amino acids: CASSNRTGTLQETQYF.

This clone was seen a handful of times. The chain employs TRBV5-1 and TRBJ1-5; a possible D gene is TRBD1 (5 bases). Trimming removed 0 bases from V and 7 bases from J, with 14 bases in between. Germline-derived CDR1 and CDR2 are SGHRS and YFSETQ. The CDR3 covers 15 residues. CDR3 nucleotide sequence: TGCGCCAGCAGCTTGGATAGGGGATCTGGGCAGCCCCAGCATTTT. This gives the protein CASSLDRGSGQPQHF.

This clone was seen more than once but under ten times. The V and J genes are TRBV4-1 and TRBJ2-5; a weak D match, TRBD2 (5 bases). The V end was cut by 3 bases, the J end by 5 bases, with 10 bases between. This CDR3 contains 13 residues. CDR1 MGHRA and CDR2 YSYEKL come from the germline V gene. DNA for the CDR3: TGCGCCAGCAGCCAGGTCCGGAGGGAGACCCAGTACTTC. It translates to CASSQVRRETQYF.

This clone was seen more than once but under ten times. The V and J genes are TRBV28 and TRBJ1-2; 8 bases map to TRBD1. Germline-derived CDR1 and CDR2 are MDHEN and SYDVKM. V was clipped by 4 bases and J by 6 bases; unmatched bases: 7. CDR3 length: 14 amino acids. The CDR3 region is CASSSPTGEDGYTF. DNA for the CDR3: TGTGCCAGCAGTTCCCCGACAGGGGAGGATGGCTACACCTTC.

The V gene is TRBV5-1, the J gene TRBJ2-7; D is uncertain. The CDR3 has 15 residues. The V end was cut by 0 bases, the J end by 5 bases, with 15 bases between. CDR1 SGHRS and CDR2 YFSETQ come from the germline V gene. This CDR3 is CASSLGDERVDEQYF. The CDR3 nucleotides are TGCGCCAGCAGCTTGGGGGATGAGAGAGTGGACGAGCAGTACTTC.

V is TRBV6-5 and J is TRBJ2-7, with 7 bases aligning to TRBD1. V dropped 2 bases and J dropped 7; count of bases not matched to a gene: 5. The CDR3 length is 13 residues. Germline-derived CDR1 and CDR2 are MNHEY and SVGAGI. The CDR3 DNA follows: TGTGCCAGCAGTTACCTACAGGGGTGGGAGCAGTACTTC. Translating gives CASSYLQGWEQYF.

This chain connects TRBV12-5 to TRBJ2-7; D gene ambiguous. The CDR3 is 22 amino acids. V lost 6 bases and J lost 1, with 37 bases in between. Germline CDR1 reads LGHNT; CDR2 reads FRNRAP. The CDR3 DNA reads TGTGCTAGTGGCCGGCCTTCAATCGACGGACCGCGCCATCCACTTCATTCCTACGAGCAGTACTTC. As protein: CASGRPSIDGPRHPLHSYEQYF.

The J gene is TRBJ1-4, the V gene TRBV19; tentative D call: TRBD1 (5 bases). With 6 bases removed from V and 8 bases from J, the gap between germline ends came to 16 bases. Germline CDR1 reads LNHDA; CDR2 reads SQIVND (reference sequence). This CDR3 is built from 14 residues. The DNA of the CDR3 is TGTGCCAGTAGGCAAGGGACCTCCTGGGAAAAACTGTTTTTT. It yields the protein CASRQGTSWEKLFF.

This clone appeared a few times. The chain carries TRBV28 and TRBJ1-5, with 7 bases fitting TRBD1. The CDR3 is 14 residues long. V lost 6 bases to trimming and J lost 4 bases; unmatched junction nucleotides: 6. From germline, CDR1 is MDHEN and CDR2 SYDVKM. In DNA form, the CDR3 reads TGTGCCAGCAGGGGTGACAGGGAAAATCAGCCCCAGCATTTT. Translation: CASRGDRENQPQHF. Filled out from reference TRBV28 and TRBJ1-5, the complete variable domain reads DVKVTQSSRYLVKRTGEKVFLECVQDMDHENMFWYRQDPGLGLRLIYFSYDVKMKEKGDIPEGYSVSREKKERFSLILESASTNQTSMYLCASRGDRENQPQHFGDGTRLSIL.

This clone was observed a handful of times. The chain joins TRBV4-3 to TRBJ2-7; TRBD2 aligns across 8 bases. This CDR3 comprises 16 residues. Losses at the gene ends were 3 bases for V and 3 bases for J; bases not matched to a gene: 10. Germline lookup yields CDR1 LGHNA and CDR2 YSLEER. The CDR3 here is CASSQAQLADFYEQYF. Here the CDR3 DNA reads TGCGCCAGCAGCCAGGCACAACTAGCGGACTTCTACGAGCAGTACTTC.

This clone has only a few counts. The chain combines TRBV19 with TRBJ2-1, with 7 bases fitting TRBD2. The CDR3 loop spans 15 amino acids. V was clipped by 6 bases and J by 0 bases; unmatched bases: 5. The germline V gene has CDR1 LNHDA and CDR2 SQIVND (reference sequence). CDR3 sequence reads: CASRTSPSSYNEQFF. The DNA for the CDR3 is TGTGCCAGTAGGACTAGCCCTAGCTCCTACAATGAGCAGTTCTTC.

This clone was found a few times. The rearrangement links TRBV7-2 to TRBJ1-1, with 7 bases matching TRBD1. The CDR3 consists of 12 residues. The germline CDR1 and CDR2 sequences are SGHTA and FQGNSA. The junction had 3 bases not matched to a gene; V was cut back by 4 bases and J by 7 bases. The CDR3 nucleotides are TGTGCCAGCAGCTCAGACAGGGTTGAAGCTTTCTTT. This sequence encodes CASSSDRVEAFF.

This clone occurred a few times. The chain recombines TRBV10-3 with TRBJ2-7; TRBD1 or TRBD2 may be the D gene (5 bases each). The CDR3 length is 15 residues. Germline lookup yields CDR1 ENHRY and CDR2 SYGVKD. V lost 6 bases, J lost 0 bases, and 15 bases lay in between. The CDR3 reads CAIRRNWDGSYEQYF. The DNA of the CDR3 is TGTGCCATCAGGAGAAATTGGGACGGCTCCTACGAGCAGTACTTC.

The rearrangement joins TRBV28 to TRBJ2-5; 7 bases fit TRBD1. CDR3 size: 14 residues. After removal of 6 bases from V and 6 bases from J, the junction contained 10 bases not matched to a gene. Germline V gene lookup returns CDR1 MDHEN and CDR2 SYDVKM. CDR3 coding DNA: TGTGCCAGCAGCGACAGGGTAAGAGAGAAGACCCAGTACTTC. It codes for CASSDRVREKTQYF. The complete variable domain, with remaining parts taken from reference TRBV28 and TRBJ2-5, reads DVKVTQSSRYLVKRTGEKVFLECVQDMDHENMFWYRQDPGLGLRLIYFSYDVKMKEKGDIPEGYSVSREKKERFSLILESASTNQTSMYLCASSDRVREKTQYFGPGTRLLVL.

The V and J genes are TRBV7-2 and TRBJ1-2; D gene uncertain. The CDR3 has 14 amino acids. The ends were cut back, 5 bases at V and 4 bases at J, with 14 bases in the middle. Germline loops: CDR1 SGHTA, CDR2 FQGNSA. DNA for the CDR3: TGTGCCAGCAGCGCAGGTGGGTCCCCCTATGGCTACACCTTC. Translation: CASSAGGSPYGYTF. Variable domain in full (rest from reference TRBV7-2 and TRBJ1-2): GAGVSQSPSNKVTEKGKDVELRCDPISGHTALYWYRQSLGQGLEFLIYFQGNSAPDKSGLPSDRFSAERTGGSVSTLTIQRTQQEDSAVYLCASSAGGSPYGYTFGSGTRLTVV.